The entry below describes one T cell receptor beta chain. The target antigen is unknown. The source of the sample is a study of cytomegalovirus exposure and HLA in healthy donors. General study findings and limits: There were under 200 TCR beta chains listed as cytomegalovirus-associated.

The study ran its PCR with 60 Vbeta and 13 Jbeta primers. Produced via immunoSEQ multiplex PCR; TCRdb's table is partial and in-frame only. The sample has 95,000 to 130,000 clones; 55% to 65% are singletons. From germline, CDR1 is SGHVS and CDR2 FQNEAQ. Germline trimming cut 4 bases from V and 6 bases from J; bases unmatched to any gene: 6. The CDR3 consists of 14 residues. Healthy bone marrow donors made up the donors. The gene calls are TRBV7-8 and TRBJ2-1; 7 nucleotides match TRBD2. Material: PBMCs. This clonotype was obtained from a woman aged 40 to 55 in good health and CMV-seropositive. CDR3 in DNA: TGTGCCAGCAGCTCGGGACTATCGAGCAATGAGCAGTTCTTC. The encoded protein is CASSSGLSSNEQFF. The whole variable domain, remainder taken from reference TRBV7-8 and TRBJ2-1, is GAGVSQSPRYKVAKRGQDVALRCDPISGHVSLFWYQQALGQGPEFLTYFQNEAQLDKSGLPSDRFFAERPEGSVSTLKIQRTQQEDSAVYLCASSSGLSSNEQFFGPGTRLTVL.